The 2 T cell receptor beta chains below all came from one sample that was sequenced in a study of blood T cell repertoires in COVID-19. The assay was immunoSEQ multiplex PCR, and TCRdb's table has in-frame clones only and misses some. The data contain 180,000 or so clones, roughly 76% of them seen just once; the ten biggest clones take up about 10%. The source material was peripheral blood. The receptor source for this set is a woman aged 40 to 50 with COVID-19, enrolled during active disease.

A few counts support this clone. The genes are TRBV21-1 and TRBJ2-7; the table calls TRBD2, which could not be checked here. TRBV21-1 is given as a pseudogene. CDR3 size: 12 residues. The CDR3 DNA reads as TGTGCCAGCAGCAAAGGCTCCGGTGGGCAGTACGTC. Protein product: CASSKGSGGQYV.

The J gene is TRBJ2-3, the V gene TRBV7-3, with TRBD2 matching 7 bases. This CDR3 comprises 14 residues. Losses at the gene ends were 2 bases for V and 3 bases for J; bases not matched to a gene: 2. Germline CDR1 reads SGHTA; CDR2 reads FQGTGA. The CDR3: CASSLERGTDTQYF. The CDR3 bases are TGTGCCAGCAGCTTAGAGCGGGGAACAGATACGCAGTATTTT.